This T cell receptor beta chain originates from a study of cytomegalovirus exposure and HLA in healthy donors. Study-wide results and limits: Apparent HLA restriction characterized most CMV-associated TCR beta chains in a later analysis. The likely origin of a cluster of highly shared sequence variants was a sequencing artifact.

The PCR employed 60 Vbeta primers together with 13 Jbeta primers. Clones were read by immunoSEQ multiplex PCR, and TCRdb kept only the in-frame ones, dropping some. The top ten hold 0.51% of the sample, which has about 140,000 clones, around 90% seen once. As concerns this clone: The antigen remains undetermined.

This CDR3 has 12 amino acids. The germline gives CDR1 SGHTA, CDR2 FQGNSA. The V gene lost 8 bases and the J gene lost 5 bases, with 12 bases spanning the gap. V gene TRBV7-2 combines with J gene TRBJ2-5, with D possibly matching TRBD1 (5 bases). Sequencing input: PBMCs. This sequence originates from a woman aged 40-49 years in good health and CMV-seronegative. The DNA for the CDR3 is TGTGCCAGCTCCAGGGTTGGGGAGACCCAGTACTTC. Encoded protein: CASSRVGETQYF.